This T cell receptor beta chain was profiled in a study of shared clonotypes between healthy human individuals. Note on this clone: Its target is not known.

The table came from immunoSEQ multiplex PCR; TCRdb's copy has only in-frame clones and leaves some out. Here the sample spans 750,000 to 1,000,000 clones, about 91% being singletons. CD45RO-negative, CCR7-selected cells formed the naive CD8 fraction, which excluded terminally differentiated effector memory CD45RA+ cells. Study results and caveats: Naive CD4 clonotypes overlapped across a handful of donors at roughly 5.1%.

Germline CDR1 reads MNHEY; CDR2 reads SMNVEV (reference sequence). This CDR3 comprises 14 residues. V lost 4 bases, J lost 3 bases, and 13 bases lay in between. The chain employs TRBV27 and TRBJ2-7, with D perhaps given as TRBD1 or TRBD2 (5 bases each). The sample taken for sequencing was naive CD8+ T cells sorted from blood. The receptor comes from a man aged 30-40 years in good health. CDR3 DNA sequence: TGTGCCAGCAGTTCCGGGACGGAGCGCTACGAGCAGTACTTC. Its translation: CASSSGTERYEQYF.